A selection of T cell receptor beta chains follows, all from one sample in a study of blood T cell repertoires in COVID-19. Assay: immunoSEQ multiplex PCR; the TCRdb copy retains only in-frame clones and omits some. Of some 100,000 clones listed, 80% to 95% are singletons. The sample taken for sequencing was peripheral blood. These TCRs come from a man aged 50-59 years with active COVID-19. CDR3s include the opening cysteine and the closing phenylalanine or tryptophan. A D gene is named only where the DNA matches it firmly. The size entry is marked missing in some rows and otherwise reads once, few, many or a size class.

v_gene	abundance	j_gene	d_gene	CDR3nt	CDR3aa
TRBV18	.	TRBJ1-4	.	TGTGCCAGCTCCGACTTGGTGGGGAGTGAAAAACTGTTTTTT	CASSDLVGSEKLFF
TRBV7-9	.	TRBJ2-1	.	TGTGCCAGCAGCCCAGCGATGAGCGGAGGCAATGAGCAGTTCTTC	CASSPAMSGGNEQFF
TRBV5-6	.	TRBJ1-2	.	TGTGCCAGCAGCCCGGGGTTCTGGGGGGGCCTGAACTATGGCTACACCTTC	CASSPGFWGGLNYGYTF
TRBV27	.	TRBJ2-4	.	TGTGCCAGCAGTCCGGGTGGCAGGGGTCAGGACATTCAGTACTTC	CASSPGGRGQDIQYF
TRBV6-5	.	TRBJ2-7	.	TGTGCCAGCAGTTACGACGGAGGATCCTACGAGCAGTACTTC	CASSYDGGSYEQYF
TRBV10-1	.	TRBJ1-4	.	TGCGCCAGCAGTCCCGGGGGGGGACGCCTAAATGAAAAACTGTTTTTT	CASSPGGGRLNEKLFF
TRBV29-1	.	TRBJ1-1	.	TGCAGCGCGGCACCCGGGGGGGCGAACACTGAAGCTTTCTTT	CSAAPGGANTEAFF
TRBV11-3	once	TRBJ2-1	TRBD2	TGTGCCAGCAGCTTAACTAGCGGGAGTTGGGGCGAGCAGTTCTTC	CASSLTSGSWGEQFF
TRBV11-2	once	TRBJ2-4	TRBD1	TGTGCCAGCAGCTGGGACAGGGGAAACATTCAGTACTTC	CASSWDRGNIQYF
TRBV5-1	.	TRBJ2-3	.	TGCGCCAGCAGCTTGGGCACCAGGGATCGTTCAGATACGCAGTATTTT	CASSLGTRDRSDTQYF
TRBV4-2	.	TRBJ2-7	.	TGTGCCAGCAGCCAATCTCGGGGGTCCGAGCAGTACTTC	CASSQSRGSEQYF
TRBV11-3	once	TRBJ2-7	.	TGTGCCAGCAGCCAGCCGGGATTAGAGGAGCAGTACTTC	CASSQPGLEEQYF
TRBV4-1	.	TRBJ1-1	.	TGCGCCAGCAGCCAATCAGGGGCCGCTGAAGCTTTCTTT	CASSQSGAAEAFF
TRBV7-6	.	TRBJ2-1	.	TGTGCCAGCAGCTTAGGAACGCCTCATCCGTCTGAGAATGAGCAGTTCTTC	CASSLGTPHPSENEQFF
TRBV6-5	.	TRBJ1-5	.	TGTGCCAGCGGGCAATTAAGCAATCAGCCCCAGCATTTT	CASGQLSNQPQHF
TRBV30	.	TRBJ1-1	.	TGTGCCTGGAGTCTGGCAGCGACTGAAGCTTTCTTT	CAWSLAATEAFF
TRBV5-1	.	TRBJ2-7	.	TGCGCCAGCAGAACAGATCTCACCAGACCCTACGAGCAGTACTTC	CASRTDLTRPYEQYF
TRBV19	.	TRBJ2-3	.	TGTGCCAGTAGTCCTCCCCAAATCCCGGTTGGCACAGATACGCAGTATTTT	CASSPPQIPVGTDTQYF
TRBV20-1	.	TRBJ1-1	TRBD1	TGCAGTGCTAGTAGAACTATGGGACAGGCGAACACTGAAGCTTTCTTT	CSASRTMGQANTEAFF
TRBV19	.	TRBJ2-4	TRBD2	TGTGCCAGTACCACGACTAGCGGGCTGCTAGCCAAAAACATTCAGTACTTC	CASTTTSGLLAKNIQYF
TRBV19	.	TRBJ2-3	TRBD2	TGTGCCAGTAGGTCCCTTGGATCTAGCGGGAGGCCCGATACGCAGTATTTT	CASRSLGSSGRPDTQYF
TRBV15	.	TRBJ1-2	.	TGTGCCACCAGCAGGGAAACAGGGAACTATGGCTACACCTTC	CATSRETGNYGYTF
TRBV3-1/TRBV3-2	.	TRBJ2-5	TRBD2	TGTGCCAGCAGCCGACCGCTAGCGGGTTACCAAGAGACCCAGTACTTC	CASSRPLAGYQETQYF
TRBV5-1	.	TRBJ2-7	.	TGCGCCAGCAGGCCCACTTCGACAGCTAACTCCTACGAGCAGTACTTC	CASRPTSTANSYEQYF
TRBV5-6	.	TRBJ2-7	.	TGTGCCAGCAGCACCCAGCCAGGTTTTTACGAGCAGTACTTC	CASSTQPGFYEQYF
TRBV5-8	.	TRBJ2-7	.	TGTGCCAGCAGCTTGGCGGCGGGTACGGGCTACGAGCAGTACTTC	CASSLAAGTGYEQYF
TRBV10-3	.	TRBJ2-7	TRBD1	TGTGCCATCAGGCCCGGGACAGAACGGTCTGAGCAGTACTTC	CAIRPGTERSEQYF
TRBV11-2	.	TRBJ1-3	.	TGTGCCAGCAGCTCTTTGAGGCGTGGAAACACCATATATTTT	CASSSLRRGNTIYF
TRBV7-6	.	TRBJ2-7	TRBD1	TGTGCCAGCAGCTTAGCGGGACAGGGTTCCTACGAGCAGTACTTC	CASSLAGQGSYEQYF
TRBV27	.	TRBJ2-7	TRBD2	TGTGCCAGCACGGGGGTAGGCGGCGGGGGGCCCTACGAGCAGTACTTC	CASTGVGGGGPYEQYF
TRBV2	.	TRBJ1-1	TRBD1	TGTGCCAGCAGACCGGACAGGGCTGAAGCTTTCTTT	CASRPDRAEAFF
TRBV6-2/TRBV6-3	.	TRBJ2-1	TRBD2	TGTGCCAGCAGCCGTTCCAAGGGACTAGCGGGAGGAAGTTTCGGTGAGCAGTTCTTC	CASSRSKGLAGGSFGEQFF
TRBV4-1	.	TRBJ1-3	.	TGCGCCAGCAGCCAAGATACGGGTTACCTCTCTGGAAACACCATATATTTT	CASSQDTGYLSGNTIYF
TRBV6-2/TRBV6-3	.	TRBJ1-2	.	TGTGCCAGCAGTCACCCCCGTCAGGGCAACTATGGCTACACCTTC	CASSHPRQGNYGYTF
TRBV30	.	TRBJ1-1	.	TGTGCCTGGGGGAGGGGGGGCGGCCTAAACACTGAAGCTTTCTTT	CAWGRGGGLNTEAFF
TRBV19	.	TRBJ2-3	.	TGTGCCAGTAGTATTCTGAGGACAGCCGGCACAGATACGCAGTATTTT	CASSILRTAGTDTQYF
TRBV2	.	TRBJ2-7	TRBD2	TGTGCCAGCAGACAGCAGCCCGGGACTAGTTCCGTCGAGCAGTACTTC	CASRQQPGTSSVEQYF
TRBV9	.	TRBJ1-6	.	TGTGCCAGCAGCGTAGGGCTAGGACAGAATAATTCACCCCTCCACTTT	CASSVGLGQNNSPLHF
TRBV5-4	.	TRBJ2-2	.	TGTGCCAGCAGCGTCAGGGTCCCGAACACCGGGGAGCTGTTTTTT	CASSVRVPNTGELFF
TRBV6-1	.	TRBJ1-3	TRBD1	TGTGCCAGCAGTGATGGGACAGCAGCTGGAAACACCATATATTTT	CASSDGTAAGNTIYF
TRBV7-9	.	TRBJ1-4	TRBD1	TGTGCCAGCAGCTTAAACAGGGGGCAAGGTGAAAAACTGTTTTTT	CASSLNRGQGEKLFF
TRBV13	.	TRBJ2-5	.	TGTGCCAGCAGCTTAGGCCCCAGAGGGCGCGAGACCCAGTACTTC	CASSLGPRGRETQYF
TRBV6-2/TRBV6-3	.	TRBJ1-4	TRBD1	TGTGCCAGCAGTTTGGGTGGGACAGGGATTGTTGAAAAACTGTTTTTT	CASSLGGTGIVEKLFF
TRBV5-1	.	TRBJ1-4	.	TGCGCCAGCAGCTCAGGCAGGGGTAATGAAAAACTGTTTTTT	CASSSGRGNEKLFF
TRBV5-4	.	TRBJ2-1	.	TGTGCCAGCAGCAAAAACCCCCGCCCAAAGGGGAATGAGCAGTTCTTC	CASSKNPRPKGNEQFF
TRBV9	.	TRBJ1-2	TRBD1	TGTGCCAGCAGCCCACCAGGACAGGGCGGCGCCTTC	CASSPPGQGGAF